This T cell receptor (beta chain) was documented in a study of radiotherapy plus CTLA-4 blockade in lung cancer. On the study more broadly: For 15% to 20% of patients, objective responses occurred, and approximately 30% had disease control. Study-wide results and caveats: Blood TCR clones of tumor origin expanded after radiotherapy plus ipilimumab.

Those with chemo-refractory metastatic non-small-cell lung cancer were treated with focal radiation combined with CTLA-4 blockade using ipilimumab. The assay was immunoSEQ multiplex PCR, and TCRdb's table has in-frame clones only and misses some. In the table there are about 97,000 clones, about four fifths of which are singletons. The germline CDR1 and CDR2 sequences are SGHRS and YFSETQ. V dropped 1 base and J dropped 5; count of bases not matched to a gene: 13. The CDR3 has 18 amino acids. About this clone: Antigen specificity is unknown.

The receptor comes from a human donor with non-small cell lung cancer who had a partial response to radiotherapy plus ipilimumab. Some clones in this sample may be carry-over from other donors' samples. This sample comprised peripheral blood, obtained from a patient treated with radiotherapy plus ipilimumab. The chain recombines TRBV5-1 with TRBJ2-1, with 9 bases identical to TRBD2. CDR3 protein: CASSLWVSGGPGDNEQFF. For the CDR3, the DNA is TGCGCCAGCAGCTTGTGGGTTAGCGGGGGACCAGGGGACAATGAGCAGTTCTTC.